Shown below are 25 T cell receptor beta chains from a single sample sequenced in a study of blood T cell repertoires in COVID-19. TCRdb keeps only in-frame clones here, not all; method: immunoSEQ multiplex PCR. Of 300,000 to 450,000 clones listed, 70% to 90% are singletons. What was sequenced was PBMCs or T cells enriched from blood (not recorded which). Receptor source: a woman aged 18-30 years who had recovered from COVID-19.

V gene TRBV2 combines with J gene TRBJ2-1, with 14 positions matching TRBD2. The CDR3 length is 17 residues. The V gene's germline CDR1 is SNHLY and CDR2 FYNNEI. V lost 10 bases and J lost 7; bases outside the gene matches: 15. The CDR3 DNA follows: TGTGCCACCATACCAAATTGGACTAGCGGGGGGTTGAATGAGCAGTTCTTC. Translation gives CATIPNWTSGGLNEQFF.

The gene calls are TRBV4-1 and TRBJ2-7; 8 positions agree with TRBD2. The CDR3 is made up of 15 amino acids. V lost 6 bases to trimming and J lost 2 bases; unmatched junction nucleotides: 9. In germline, CDR1 is MGHRA, CDR2 YSYEKL. The CDR3 loop reads CASSGGQRGTYEQYF. The CDR3 region has the DNA TGCGCCAGCAGTGGCGGGCAGCGGGGGACCTACGAGCAGTACTTC.

This chain links TRBV30 with TRBJ1-1; D unresolved. V dropped 3 bases and J dropped 2 bases, with 10 bases sitting between them. The CDR3 sequence is 13 residues long. Germline V gives CDR1 GTSNPN, CDR2 SVGIG (reference sequence). The CDR3 loop reads CAWRRAFNTEAFF. Here the CDR3 DNA reads TGTGCCTGGAGGAGGGCATTCAACACTGAAGCTTTCTTT. Variable domain in full (rest from reference TRBV30 and TRBJ1-1): SQTIHQWPATLVQPVGSPLSLECTVEGTSNPNLYWYRQAAGRGLQLLFYSVGIGQISSEVPQNLSASRPQDRQFILSSKKLLLSDSGFYLCAWRRAFNTEAFFGQGTRLTVV.

The gene calls are TRBV2 and TRBJ2-7, with D possibly matching TRBD1 (6 bases). Trimming cost V 4 bases and J 3 bases, with 10 bases left between them. Germline CDR1 is SNHLY and CDR2 is FYNNEI. The CDR3 is 13 residues long. The CDR3: CASSAEQGYEQYF. In DNA, the CDR3 is TGTGCCAGCAGTGCGGAACAGGGCTACGAGCAGTACTTC.

This clone was detected once. This rearrangement joins TRBV7-2 to TRBJ2-7; 7 bases align to TRBD2. From germline, CDR1 is SGHTA and CDR2 FQGNSA. This CDR3 region has 16 residues. V shed 3 bases, J shed 7 bases, and the junction held 15 bases outside the gene matches. CDR3 loop: CASSFALAGGRGEQYF. The CDR3 nucleotides are TGTGCCAGCAGCTTTGCCCTTGCCGGGGGGAGAGGGGAGCAGTACTTC.

The CDR3 sequence is CASSLLTGPLKSQHF. The DNA of the CDR3 is TGTGCCAGCAGCTTACTTACAGGGCCGCTAAAATCCCAGCATTTT. The V and J genes are TRBV7-8 and TRBJ1-5, with D tentatively TRBD1 (6 bases). The CDR3 sequence is 15 residues long. The germline gives CDR1 SGHVS, CDR2 FQNEAQ. V was cut by 2 bases and J by 11 bases, with 19 bases left in between.

V and J are TRBV7-2 and TRBJ2-1; 7 bases agree with TRBD2. The V gene's germline CDR1 is SGHTA and CDR2 FQGNSA. The junction had 2 bases not matched to a gene; V was cut back by 2 bases and J by 1 base. The CDR3 length is 15 residues. The CDR3 nucleotides are TGTGCCAGCAGCTTAAGGCGGGGGTCCTACAATGAGCAGTTCTTC. It is translated as CASSLRRGSYNEQFF.

In DNA, the CDR3 is TGTGCCAGCAGCTTAGGCCAGGGGTCTGGAAACACCATATATTTT. It yields the protein CASSLGQGSGNTIYF. The chain links TRBV7-2 to TRBJ1-3; D might be TRBD1 (6 bases). There are 15 residues in the CDR3. The ends were cut back, 1 base at V and 1 base at J, with 8 bases in the middle. Germline lookup yields CDR1 SGHTA and CDR2 FQGNSA. Based on the CDR3 plus reference TRBV7-2 and TRBJ1-3, the full variable domain is GAGVSQSPSNKVTEKGKDVELRCDPISGHTALYWYRQSLGQGLEFLIYFQGNSAPDKSGLPSDRFSAERTGGSVSTLTIQRTQQEDSAVYLCASSLGQGSGNTIYFGEGSWLTVV.

The V gene is TRBV4-1, the J gene TRBJ2-1, with 12 bases lining up with TRBD2. J lost 8 bases, V lost 3 bases, and 8 bases had no gene match. This CDR3 is 16 amino acids long. The germline V gene has CDR1 MGHRA and CDR2 YSYEKL. DNA for the CDR3: TGCGCCAGCAGCCAGATACTAGCGGGAGGATATCATGAGCAGTTCTTC. Residues: CASSQILAGGYHEQFF.

The chain carries TRBV11-2 and TRBJ2-5; D unclear. The germline V and J ends were trimmed by 5 bases and 5 bases, with 15 bases remaining between them. Germline V lookup: CDR1 SGHAT, CDR2 FQNNGV. CDR3 length: 14 amino acids. The CDR3 DNA reads as TGTGCCAGCAGCCGAATCCAGAGGCCGGAGACCCAGTACTTC. Translated, it gives CASSRIQRPETQYF.

The V and J genes are TRBV5-1 and TRBJ1-1; the D is unclear. V was cut by 2 bases and J by 1 base, with 9 bases left in between. CDR3 size: 14 residues. CDR1 and CDR2 (germline): SGHRS, YFSETQ. The CDR3 loop reads CASSFTTTNTEAFF. The CDR3, as DNA: TGCGCCAGCAGCTTCACTACTACGAACACTGAAGCTTTCTTT.

The gene calls are TRBV25-1 and TRBJ1-2; a possible D gene is TRBD1 (6 bases). Germline V CDR1 and CDR2: MGHDK, SYGVNS. This CDR3 region has 14 residues. With 2 bases removed from V and 4 bases from J, the gap between germline ends came to 11 bases. The CDR3 nucleotides read TGTGCCAGCAGTGAAGGGGGCAGGGGCTATGGCTACACCTTC. This translates into CASSEGGRGYGYTF.

The chain is built from TRBV28 and TRBJ1-1, with 7 bases identical to TRBD1. The CDR3 consists of 14 residues. V gave up 6 bases and J gave up 5 bases; unmatched junction bases: 9. Germline V lookup: CDR1 MDHEN, CDR2 SYDVKM. CDR3 DNA: TGTGCCAGCAGAAAGGGGGCGCCGGGAACTGAAGCTTTCTTT. Translation: CASRKGAPGTEAFF.

The V call is TRBV7-2, the J call TRBJ1-6; the match to TRBD1 covers 7 bases. Unmatched junction bases numbered 7, after V lost 6 bases and J lost 5 bases. CDR1 is SGHTA and CDR2 is FQGNSA in the germline V gene. CDR3 size: 15 residues. The CDR3 DNA sequence: TGTGCCAGCAGTTTGATGGGACAGAATAATTCACCCCTCCACTTT. Its protein product is CASSLMGQNNSPLHF.

The chain has TRBV7-9 and TRBJ2-1; TRBD2 aligns across 8 bases. CDR1 and CDR2 from the germline V gene are SEHNR and FQNEAQ (reference sequence). The CDR3 covers 15 residues. V gave up 1 base and J gave up 5 bases; unmatched junction bases: 4. DNA for the CDR3: TGTGCCAGCAGCTTAGAACTAGCGGAAAACAATGAGCAGTTCTTC. Its protein product is CASSLELAENNEQFF.

The chain links TRBV11-2 to TRBJ1-1; D gene uncertain. Trimming cost V 3 bases and J 4 bases, with 18 bases left between them. CDR1 is SGHAT, CDR2 FQNNGV, per germline. The CDR3 extends over 16 amino acids. CDR3 sequence: CASSFSAPKSGTEAFF. The CDR3 DNA reads TGTGCCAGCAGCTTCTCCGCTCCGAAGTCCGGCACTGAAGCTTTCTTT.

V usage is TRBV30 and J usage is TRBJ1-2; 7 bases map to TRBD1. Per germline, CDR1 GTSNPN and CDR2 SVGIG (reference sequence). The ends lost 3 bases at V and 7 bases at J; junction bases unmatched: 11. The CDR3 consists of 14 residues. The CDR3, as DNA: TGTGCCTGGAGCGCCTCTAAGGGGGCTGGTGGCTACACCTTC. Its protein product is CAWSASKGAGGYTF.

The rearrangement joins TRBV10-3 to TRBJ1-1; 8 bases line up with TRBD1. V lost 0 bases, J lost 8 bases, and 5 bases stayed unmatched. The germline CDR1 and CDR2 sequences are ENHRY and SYGVKD. CDR3 length: 14 residues. CDR3: CAISESQGASEAFF. The CDR3 DNA sequence: TGTGCCATCAGTGAGTCTCAGGGGGCATCCGAAGCTTTCTTT.

This chain joins TRBV7-9 and TRBJ1-6; 9 bases line up with TRBD1. Trimming removed 2 bases from V and 10 bases from J; junction bases left unmatched: 6. This CDR3 region has 15 residues. CDR1 is SEHNR and CDR2 is FQNEAQ in the germline V gene (reference sequence). The CDR3 is CASSLPDRGGSPLHF. As DNA, the CDR3 is TGTGCCAGCAGCTTACCGGACAGGGGTGGATCACCCCTCCACTTT.

CDR3 nucleotides: TGTGCCAGCAGTCAGACAGGTTACTATGGCTACACCTTC. Translation gives CASSQTGYYGYTF. The chain combines TRBV7-9 with TRBJ1-2, with a possible D match to TRBD1 (6 bases). Germline CDR1 SEHNR, CDR2 FQNEAQ (reference sequence). V was trimmed by 6 bases and J by 3 bases, leaving 11 bases between them. The length of the CDR3 is 13 residues. Variable domain in full (rest from reference TRBV7-9 and TRBJ1-2): DTGVSQNPRHKITKRGQNVTFRCDPISEHNRLYWYRQTLGQGPEFLTYFQNEAQLEKSRLLSDRFSAERPKGSFSTLEIQRTEQGDSAMYLCASSQTGYYGYTFGSGTRLTVV.

This sequence joins TRBV11-2 and TRBJ2-3; 14 positions agree with TRBD2. V gave up 4 bases and J gave up 2 bases; unmatched junction bases: 2. Germline V lookup: CDR1 SGHAT, CDR2 FQNNGV. CDR3 length: 16 amino acids. DNA for the CDR3: TGTGCCAGCAGCTCGGGACTAGCGGGGGCCACAGATACGCAGTATTTT. It translates to CASSSGLAGATDTQYF. The full variable domain, its missing parts supplied by reference TRBV11-2 and TRBJ2-3, is EAGVAQSPRYKIIEKRQSVAFWCNPISGHATLYWYQQILGQGPKLLIQFQNNGVVDDSQLPKDRFSAERLKGVDSTLKIQPAKLEDSAVYLCASSSGLAGATDTQYFGPGTRLTVL.

This clone was seen once. The V call is TRBV30, the J call TRBJ2-1; the match to TRBD2 covers 12 bases. CDR1 is GTSNPN and CDR2 is SVGIG in the germline V gene (reference sequence). The CDR3 has 12 residues. The CDR3 here is CVLAGGGNEQFF. As DNA, the CDR3 is TGTGTCCTAGCGGGGGGGGGAAATGAGCAGTTCTTC.

This chain connects TRBV12-5 to TRBJ2-2; D is perhaps TRBD1 (5 bases). The CDR3 runs 14 residues. V was trimmed by 3 bases and J by 5 bases, leaving 10 bases between them. CDR1 is LGHNT, CDR2 FRNRAP, per germline. CDR3 bases: TGTGCTAGTGGTTTCGTGCAGGGAACCGGGGAGCTGTTTTTT. Translating it yields CASGFVQGTGELFF.

The rearrangement uses TRBV4-1 and TRBJ1-5, with a tentative D call TRBD1 (5 bases). The germline gives CDR1 MGHRA, CDR2 YSYEKL. The CDR3 covers 16 residues. Trimming took 0 bases from V and 2 from J, leaving 11 bases between them. The CDR3 DNA follows: TGCGCCAGCAGCCAAGAGGGGGGTTGGGGCAATCAGCCCCAGCATTTT. It encodes CASSQEGGWGNQPQHF.

The genes are TRBV18 and TRBJ1-4, with TRBD1 matching 7 bases. Germline loops: CDR1 KGHSH, CDR2 LQKENI. This CDR3 contains 13 residues. The trim removed 4 bases at V and 5 bases at J, leaving 1 base unmatched. CDR3 bases: TGTGCCAGCTCACAAGGGGGCAATGAAAAACTGTTTTTT. Residues: CASSQGGNEKLFF.